This T cell receptor (beta chain) was recovered during a study of T cell responses to AZD1222 COVID-19 vaccine. V shed 0 bases and J shed 1 base, with 11 bases lying between them. This CDR3 contains 15 residues. CDR1 SGHRS and CDR2 YFSETQ come from the germline V gene. Clones were read by immunoSEQ multiplex PCR, and TCRdb kept only the in-frame ones, dropping some. The profile shows about 96,000 clones, roughly 90% of them singletons. Of note for this clone: Its antigen remains unidentified.

Regarding the study as a whole: An increase in Spike-specific TCR breadth and depth was observed after two AZD1222 doses.

The material was peripheral blood, obtained on day 0 of AZD1222 vaccination. This chain connects TRBV5-1 to TRBJ2-7; D remains unclear. The sequence was collected from an adult in good health. The CDR3 protein is CASSLGHLGSYEQYF. The CDR3 nucleotides read TGCGCCAGCAGCTTGGGCCACCTCGGGTCCTACGAGCAGTACTTC. The whole variable domain, remainder taken from reference TRBV5-1 and TRBJ2-7, is KAGVTQTPRYLIKTRGQQVTLSCSPISGHRSVSWYQQTPGQGLQFLFEYFSETQRNKGNFPGRFSGRQFSNSRSEMNVSTLELGDSALYLCASSLGHLGSYEQYFGPGTRLTVT.